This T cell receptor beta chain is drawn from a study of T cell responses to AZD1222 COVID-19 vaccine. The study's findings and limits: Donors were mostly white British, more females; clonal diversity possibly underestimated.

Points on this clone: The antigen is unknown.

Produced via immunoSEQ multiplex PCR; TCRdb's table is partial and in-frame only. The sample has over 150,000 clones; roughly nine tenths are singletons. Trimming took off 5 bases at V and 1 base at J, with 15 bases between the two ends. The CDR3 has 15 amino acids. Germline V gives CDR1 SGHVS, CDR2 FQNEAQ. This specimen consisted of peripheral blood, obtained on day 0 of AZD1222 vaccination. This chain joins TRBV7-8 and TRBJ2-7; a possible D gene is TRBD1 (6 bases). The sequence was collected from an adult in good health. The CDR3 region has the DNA TGTGCCAGCAGCGTCACAGGGTTGGGGTCCTACGAGCAGTACTTC. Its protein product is CASSVTGLGSYEQYF. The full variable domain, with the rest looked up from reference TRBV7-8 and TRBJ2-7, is GAGVSQSPRYKVAKRGQDVALRCDPISGHVSLFWYQQALGQGPEFLTYFQNEAQLDKSGLPSDRFFAERPEGSVSTLKIQRTQQEDSAVYLCASSVTGLGSYEQYFGPGTRLTVT.